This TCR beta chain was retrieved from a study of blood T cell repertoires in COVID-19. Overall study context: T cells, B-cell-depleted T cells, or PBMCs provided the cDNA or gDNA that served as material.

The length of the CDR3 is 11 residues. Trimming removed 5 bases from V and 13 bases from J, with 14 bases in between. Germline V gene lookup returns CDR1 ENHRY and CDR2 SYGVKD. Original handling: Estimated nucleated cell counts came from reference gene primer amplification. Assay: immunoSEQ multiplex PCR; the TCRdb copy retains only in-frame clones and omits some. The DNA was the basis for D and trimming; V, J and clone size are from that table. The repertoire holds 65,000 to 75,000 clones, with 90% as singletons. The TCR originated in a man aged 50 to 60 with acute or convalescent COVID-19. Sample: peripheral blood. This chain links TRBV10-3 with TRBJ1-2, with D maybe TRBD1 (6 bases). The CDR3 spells CAISQGSAGTF. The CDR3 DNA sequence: TGTGCCATCAGTCAGGGGTCCGCCGGCACCTTC.